The clone carrying this T cell receptor (beta chain) was seen a handful of times. Total RNA, at least 6 micrograms per sample, was extracted from PBMCs. The CDR3 contains 13 residues. Trimming took 6 bases from V and 4 from J; bases not matched to a gene: 7. The V gene's germline CDR1 is DFQATT and CDR2 SNEGSKA (reference sequence). The data derive from a study of blood T cells in healthy people across ages. The use of a sample-barcoded 5' primer and a J-beta primer mix characterized a second PCR of about 6 to 11 cycles. Each CDR3 protein is one row after TCRdb ran MiXCR on the 5' RACE reads. The sample holds 800,000 or so distinct CDR3 sequences, approximately 59% seen once.

The source of this sequence is a man aged 25 to 45 in good health. The V and J genes are TRBV20-1 and TRBJ2-7; 9 bases match TRBD1. What was sequenced was blood. DNA of the CDR3: TGCAGTGCCAAGGCGGGACAGGGTTACGAGCAGTACTTC. Translation: CSAKAGQGYEQYF.